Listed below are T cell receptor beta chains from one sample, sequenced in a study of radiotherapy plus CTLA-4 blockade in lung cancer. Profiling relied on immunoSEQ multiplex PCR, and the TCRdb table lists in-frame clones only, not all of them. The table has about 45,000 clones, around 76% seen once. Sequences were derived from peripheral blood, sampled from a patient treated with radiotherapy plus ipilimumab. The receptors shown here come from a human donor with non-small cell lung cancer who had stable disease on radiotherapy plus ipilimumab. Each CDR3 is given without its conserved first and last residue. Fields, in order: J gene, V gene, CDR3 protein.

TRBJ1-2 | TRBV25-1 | ASRAPGFNYGYT
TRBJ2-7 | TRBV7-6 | ASSLASSYEQY
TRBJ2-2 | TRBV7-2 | ASSPRLTTGELF
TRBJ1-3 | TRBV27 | ASSLTGNTGNTIY
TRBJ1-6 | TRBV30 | AWRTKGKAETQEPLH
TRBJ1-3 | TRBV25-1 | ASSDRTGSGNTIY
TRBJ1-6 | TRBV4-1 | ASSQEGQGALSYNSPLH
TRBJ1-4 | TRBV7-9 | ASSPWTVWGEKLF
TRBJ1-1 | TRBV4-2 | ASSRVGPSGTEAF
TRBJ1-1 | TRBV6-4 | ASSPSGRTEAF
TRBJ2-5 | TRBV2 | ASSDDREETQY
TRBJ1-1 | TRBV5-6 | ASSWGLAEAF
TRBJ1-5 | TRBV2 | ASRSGDRGRFYQPQH
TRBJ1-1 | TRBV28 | ASSIDRAAREAF
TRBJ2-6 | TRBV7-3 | ASSSQGSSNVLT
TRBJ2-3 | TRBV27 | ASSLSLSQGTDTQY